A single sample is the source of the 2 T cell receptor beta chains below, sequenced in a study of blood T cell repertoires in COVID-19. Measured with immunoSEQ multiplex PCR; TCRdb has only the in-frame clones, and not every one. Among over 90,000 clones listed, 92% were seen once. Sequencing was carried out using peripheral blood. These receptors came from a woman in her fifties or sixties with COVID-19, enrolled during active disease.

The J gene is TRBJ2-2, the V gene TRBV4-1; TRBD1 agrees at 9 bases. Germline V CDR1 and CDR2: MGHRA, YSYEKL. The CDR3 runs to 15 residues. The ends lost 6 bases at V and 2 bases at J; junction bases unmatched: 4. CDR3 sequence: CASSRGQGNTGELFF. Here the CDR3 DNA reads TGCGCCAGCAGTCGGGGACAGGGAAACACCGGGGAGCTGTTTTTT.

This chain connects TRBV5-6 to TRBJ2-1; D remains ambiguous. The length of the CDR3 is 12 residues. The germline V and J ends were trimmed by 2 bases and 10 bases, with 10 bases remaining between them. Germline CDR1 is SGHDT and CDR2 is YYEEEE. CDR3 DNA sequence: TGTGCCAGCAGCTTCCGGGTCTGGGAGCAGTTCTTC. It specifies CASSFRVWEQFF.